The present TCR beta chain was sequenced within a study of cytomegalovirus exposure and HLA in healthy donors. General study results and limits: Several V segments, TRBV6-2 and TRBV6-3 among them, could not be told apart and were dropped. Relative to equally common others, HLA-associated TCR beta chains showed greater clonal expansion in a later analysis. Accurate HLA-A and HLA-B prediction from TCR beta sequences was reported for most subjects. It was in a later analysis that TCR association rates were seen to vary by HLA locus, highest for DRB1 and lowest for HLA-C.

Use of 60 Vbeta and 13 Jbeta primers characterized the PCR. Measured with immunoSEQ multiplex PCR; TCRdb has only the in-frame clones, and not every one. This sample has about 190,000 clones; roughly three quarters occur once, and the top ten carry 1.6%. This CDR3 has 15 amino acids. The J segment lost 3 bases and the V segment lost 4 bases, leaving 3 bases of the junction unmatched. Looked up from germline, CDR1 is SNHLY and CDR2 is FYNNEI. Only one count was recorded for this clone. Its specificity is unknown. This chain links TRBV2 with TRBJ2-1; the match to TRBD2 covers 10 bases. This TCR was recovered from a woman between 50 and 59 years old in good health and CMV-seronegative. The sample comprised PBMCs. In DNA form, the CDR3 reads TGTGCCAGCAGTGCTACTAGCGGGAACTACAATGAGCAGTTCTTC. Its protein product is CASSATSGNYNEQFF.